This section outlines one T cell receptor (beta chain) sequence together with its context. The antigen remains undetermined. This CDR3 spans 15 amino acids. Germline CDR1 LNHDA, CDR2 SQIVND (reference sequence). V was cut by 7 bases and J by 4 bases, with 17 bases left in between. This entry comes from a study of CD4 T cells in relation to SARS-CoV-2 and coronaviruses. Study-level background: The negative reference was HIV-1 Nef peptide pool or peptide-free culture.

Unexposed donor CD4+ T cells date from about 2011-2018, before the COVID-19 pandemic. The cells were cultured for approximately 10 days before CD4+ T cells were isolated. Cells permitting, SARS-CoV-2 S/N and four cold-coronavirus spikes were tested on unexposed-donor CD4+ T cells. Half the medium was replaced with IL-2 medium on days 3 and 7. Profiled with immunoSEQ multiplex PCR; TCRdb holds only in-frame clones, not every one. There are more than 20,000 clones in the sample; more than 60% occur only once, and roughly a sixth lies in the top ten. Sequencing was performed on CD4+ T cells from PBMCs, cultured in vitro. This TCR was sampled from a human donor in good health. The chain is built from TRBV19 and TRBJ2-4, with a tentative D call TRBD1 (5 bases). Written as DNA, the CDR3 is TGTGCCAGTAAGAGGAGTTCCAGGGTAAAAAACATTCAGTACTTC. Translating it yields CASKRSSRVKNIQYF.